The rows below give T cell receptor beta chains drawn from one sample of a study of PD-1 blockade in classical Hodgkin lymphoma. Method: immunoSEQ multiplex PCR; TCRdb's copy keeps in-frame clones and lacks some. Here the sample spans 8,000 to 8,500 clones, about 86% being singletons. The sample consisted of CD8+ T cells from blood, taken at baseline. The receptor source for this set is a human donor with classical Hodgkin lymphoma. The CDR3 runs from the conserved cysteine through the conserved F or W. The order of the fields is clone size, J gene, D gene, V gene, CDR3 protein, CDR3 DNA. A D gene is named only where the DNA matches it firmly. Clone sizes are given selectively: once, few, many, or a class where the clone is expanded.

clone size: -; J gene: TRBJ2-7; D gene: -; V gene: TRBV29-1; CDR3 protein: CSVSRDNYEQYF; CDR3 DNA: TGCAGCGTTTCTAGGGACAACTACGAGCAGTACTTC
clone size: -; J gene: TRBJ2-2; D gene: TRBD1; V gene: TRBV4-1; CDR3 protein: CASSQRDRAGTGELFF; CDR3 DNA: TGCGCCAGCAGCCAAAGGGACAGGGCTGGGACCGGGGAGCTGTTTTTT
clone size: -; J gene: TRBJ2-7; D gene: -; V gene: TRBV5-1; CDR3 protein: CASSIDRSYEQYF; CDR3 DNA: TGCGCCAGCAGCATTGACCGATCCTACGAGCAGTACTTC
clone size: once; J gene: TRBJ2-5; D gene: -; V gene: TRBV11-2; CDR3 protein: CASSHPWQPYLTQYF; CDR3 DNA: TGTGCCAGCAGCCACCCTTGGCAGCCGTACCTAACCCAGTACTTC
clone size: -; J gene: TRBJ2-1; D gene: TRBD2; V gene: TRBV15; CDR3 protein: CATSGGLDYNEQFF; CDR3 DNA: TGTGCCACCAGCGGGGGACTAGACTACAATGAGCAGTTCTTC
clone size: -; J gene: TRBJ1-5; D gene: -; V gene: TRBV28; CDR3 protein: CASSLTGNSNQPQHF; CDR3 DNA: TGTGCCAGCAGCCTAACAGGAAATAGCAATCAGCCCCAGCATTTT
clone size: -; J gene: TRBJ2-7; D gene: TRBD1; V gene: TRBV18; CDR3 protein: CASSPGAGGYEQYF; CDR3 DNA: TGTGCCAGCTCACCAGGGGCAGGGGGCTACGAGCAGTACTTC
clone size: -; J gene: TRBJ1-2; D gene: TRBD1; V gene: TRBV27; CDR3 protein: CASRGQGVLHGYTF; CDR3 DNA: TGTGCCAGCAGAGGACAGGGGGTCCTGCACGGCTACACCTTC
clone size: -; J gene: TRBJ1-3; D gene: -; V gene: TRBV7-9; CDR3 protein: CASSSYRDSGNTIYF; CDR3 DNA: TGTGCCAGCAGCTCTTACAGGGACTCTGGAAACACCATATATTTT
clone size: -; J gene: TRBJ2-1; D gene: -; V gene: TRBV6-5; CDR3 protein: CASSYSGLANEQFF; CDR3 DNA: TGTGCCAGCAGTTACTCGGGGCTAGCCAATGAGCAGTTCTTC
clone size: once; J gene: TRBJ2-7; D gene: -; V gene: TRBV6-6; CDR3 protein: CASSYLYPAYEQYF; CDR3 DNA: TGTGCCAGCAGTTACTTGTACCCGGCCTACGAGCAGTACTTC
clone size: -; J gene: TRBJ2-7; D gene: -; V gene: TRBV14; CDR3 protein: CASSQELHPYEQYF; CDR3 DNA: TGTGCCAGCAGCCAAGAGTTACATCCTTACGAGCAGTACTTC
clone size: -; J gene: TRBJ2-2; D gene: -; V gene: TRBV11-2; CDR3 protein: CASSPPGGEDTGELFF; CDR3 DNA: TGTGCCAGCAGCCCCCCTGGAGGGGAGGACACCGGGGAGCTGTTTTTT
clone size: -; J gene: TRBJ2-2; D gene: TRBD1; V gene: TRBV5-1; CDR3 protein: CASSSPGQGIKWNTGELFF; CDR3 DNA: TGCGCCAGCAGCTCACCGGGACAGGGAATAAAATGGAACACCGGGGAGCTGTTTTTT
clone size: -; J gene: TRBJ2-7; D gene: -; V gene: TRBV27; CDR3 protein: CASSLSGGYEQYF; CDR3 DNA: TGTGCCAGCAGTTTATCCGGGGGTTACGAGCAGTACTTC
clone size: large; J gene: TRBJ1-1; D gene: -; V gene: TRBV10-3; CDR3 protein: CAISDGIQDTEAFF; CDR3 DNA: TGTGCCATCAGTGATGGAATTCAAGACACTGAAGCTTTCTTT
clone size: -; J gene: TRBJ2-7; D gene: TRBD2; V gene: TRBV27; CDR3 protein: CASSLGGDSYEQYF; CDR3 DNA: TGTGCCAGCAGTTTAGGGGGGGACTCCTACGAGCAGTACTTC
clone size: -; J gene: TRBJ1-4; D gene: TRBD1; V gene: TRBV28; CDR3 protein: CASSPDRASNEKLFF; CDR3 DNA: TGTGCCAGCAGTCCTGACAGGGCGAGTAATGAAAAACTGTTTTTT
clone size: -; J gene: TRBJ1-2; D gene: -; V gene: TRBV28; CDR3 protein: CASNGRNYGYTF; CDR3 DNA: TGTGCCAGCAATGGTAGAAACTATGGCTACACCTTC
clone size: -; J gene: TRBJ2-2; D gene: -; V gene: TRBV11-3; CDR3 protein: CASSQGSGELFF; CDR3 DNA: TGTGCCAGCAGCCAGGGCAGCGGGGAGCTGTTTTTT
clone size: -; J gene: TRBJ2-3; D gene: TRBD2; V gene: TRBV7-8; CDR3 protein: CASRFGGDTDTQYF; CDR3 DNA: TGTGCCAGCAGATTCGGGGGGGACACAGATACGCAGTATTTT
clone size: -; J gene: TRBJ2-1; D gene: TRBD2; V gene: TRBV13; CDR3 protein: CASSWTSPSDEQFF; CDR3 DNA: TGTGCCAGCAGCTGGACTAGTCCGTCGGATGAGCAGTTCTTC
clone size: medium-sized; J gene: TRBJ1-5; D gene: TRBD1; V gene: TRBV4-1; CDR3 protein: CASSPVGGHQPQHF; CDR3 DNA: TGCGCCAGCAGCCCCGTAGGGGGCCATCAGCCCCAGCATTTT
clone size: once; J gene: TRBJ1-5; D gene: TRBD1; V gene: TRBV28; CDR3 protein: CASNADREVQPQHF; CDR3 DNA: TGTGCCAGCAACGCAGACAGGGAGGTTCAGCCCCAGCATTTT
clone size: -; J gene: TRBJ2-7; D gene: -; V gene: TRBV7-9; CDR3 protein: CASGATYEQYF; CDR3 DNA: TGTGCCAGCGGGGCGACCTACGAGCAGTACTTC
clone size: -; J gene: TRBJ2-2; D gene: -; V gene: TRBV7-2; CDR3 protein: CASSLVDGELFF; CDR3 DNA: TGTGCCAGCAGCTTAGTCGACGGGGAGCTGTTTTTT
clone size: -; J gene: TRBJ2-5; D gene: -; V gene: TRBV7-8; CDR3 protein: CASSLLNSQETQYF; CDR3 DNA: TGTGCCAGCAGCTTATTAAACAGTCAAGAGACCCAGTACTTC
clone size: -; J gene: TRBJ2-7; D gene: -; V gene: TRBV4-1; CDR3 protein: CASSLNDPYEQYF; CDR3 DNA: TGCGCCAGCAGCCTTAACGACCCCTACGAGCAGTACTTC
clone size: -; J gene: TRBJ2-6; D gene: TRBD2; V gene: TRBV11-3; CDR3 protein: CASMILAGVGANVLTF; CDR3 DNA: TGTGCCAGCATGATACTAGCGGGAGTTGGGGCCAACGTCCTGACTTTC
clone size: -; J gene: TRBJ2-1; D gene: TRBD1; V gene: TRBV4-1; CDR3 protein: CASSTRTGGYEQFF; CDR3 DNA: TGCGCCAGCAGCACCCGGACAGGGGGCTATGAGCAGTTCTTC
clone size: few; J gene: TRBJ2-7; D gene: TRBD2; V gene: TRBV6-5; CDR3 protein: CASSRSMGGYEQYF; CDR3 DNA: TGTGCCAGCAGTCGAAGCATGGGGGGGTACGAGCAGTACTTC
clone size: -; J gene: TRBJ2-7; D gene: -; V gene: TRBV7-9; CDR3 protein: CASSPPGAPLEQYF; CDR3 DNA: TGTGCCAGCAGCCCACCAGGAGCGCCCCTCGAGCAGTACTTC
clone size: -; J gene: TRBJ1-4; D gene: TRBD1; V gene: TRBV27; CDR3 protein: CASSSPGTGTEKLFF; CDR3 DNA: TGTGCCAGCAGTTCGCCCGGGACAGGGACTGAAAAACTGTTTTTT
clone size: -; J gene: TRBJ1-5; D gene: -; V gene: TRBV19; CDR3 protein: CASSRDTYSNQPQHF; CDR3 DNA: TGTGCCAGTAGCCGGGACACCTATAGCAATCAGCCCCAGCATTTT
clone size: -; J gene: TRBJ2-1; D gene: -; V gene: TRBV11-3; CDR3 protein: CASSSVRDTTYNEQFF; CDR3 DNA: TGTGCCAGCAGCTCGGTCCGGGACACGACCTACAATGAGCAGTTCTTC
clone size: -; J gene: TRBJ1-4; D gene: -; V gene: TRBV5-6; CDR3 protein: CASSLAPDSNEKLFF; CDR3 DNA: TGTGCCAGCAGCTTGGCCCCAGACTCTAATGAAAAACTGTTTTTT
clone size: -; J gene: TRBJ2-3; D gene: TRBD1; V gene: TRBV12-5; CDR3 protein: CASAPDPQGTDTQYF; CDR3 DNA: TGTGCTAGTGCCCCGGATCCACAGGGGACAGATACGCAGTATTTT
clone size: -; J gene: TRBJ2-7; D gene: -; V gene: TRBV5-1; CDR3 protein: CASSLLQGIDLWEQYF; CDR3 DNA: TGCGCCAGCAGCTTGTTACAGGGTATCGACCTATGGGAGCAGTACTTC
clone size: -; J gene: TRBJ2-1; D gene: -; V gene: TRBV19; CDR3 protein: CASSVGSYNEQFF; CDR3 DNA: TGTGCCAGTAGCGTCGGTTCCTACAATGAGCAGTTCTTC
clone size: -; J gene: TRBJ2-7; D gene: -; V gene: TRBV5-5; CDR3 protein: CASSPLPVPYEQYF; CDR3 DNA: TGTGCCAGCAGCCCCTTACCGGTTCCCTACGAGCAGTACTTC
clone size: once; J gene: TRBJ2-7; D gene: -; V gene: TRBV7-9; CDR3 protein: CASSLPTRAYEQYF; CDR3 DNA: TGTGCCAGCAGCCTACCGACCCGCGCCTACGAGCAGTACTTC
clone size: -; J gene: TRBJ1-6; D gene: -; V gene: TRBV9; CDR3 protein: CASSAGSSYNSPLHF; CDR3 DNA: TGTGCCAGCAGCGCGGGGAGCTCCTATAATTCACCCCTCCACTTT